Included here is one T cell receptor (beta chain) sequence, with context. This record comes from a study of blood T cell repertoires in COVID-19. Study-wide background: The cDNA or gDNA used as material had been derived from T cells, B-cell-depleted T cells, or PBMCs.

V shed 0 bases and J 8 bases; nucleotides not matched to a gene: 8. This CDR3 region has 16 residues. The germline V gene encodes CDR1 LGHNA and CDR2 YSLEER. The table came from immunoSEQ multiplex PCR; TCRdb's copy has only in-frame clones and leaves some out. The sample contains around 240,000 clones, 84% of which appear only once. The sequence was obtained from a woman aged 40 to 50 who had recovered from COVID-19. Sequencing was carried out using peripheral blood. The V and J genes are TRBV4-3 and TRBJ2-1; TRBD1 matches at 9 bases. CDR3 nucleotides: TGCGCCAGCAGCCAAGAAACCCGGGACAGGGCGGATGAGCAGTTCTTC. Amino acids: CASSQETRDRADEQFF.